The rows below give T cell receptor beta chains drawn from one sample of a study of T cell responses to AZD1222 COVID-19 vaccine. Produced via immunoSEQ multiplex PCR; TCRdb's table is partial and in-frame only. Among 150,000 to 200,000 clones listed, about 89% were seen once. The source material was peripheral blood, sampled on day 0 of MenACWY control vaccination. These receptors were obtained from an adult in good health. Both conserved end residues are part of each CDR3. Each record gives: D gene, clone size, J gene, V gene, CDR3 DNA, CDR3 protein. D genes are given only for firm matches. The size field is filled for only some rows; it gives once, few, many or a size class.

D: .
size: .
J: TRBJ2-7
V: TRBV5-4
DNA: TGTGCCAGCAGCTCCGCGGCGAATTCCTACGAGCAGTACTTC
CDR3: CASSSAANSYEQYF

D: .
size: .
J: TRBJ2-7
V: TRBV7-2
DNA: TGTGCCAGCAACTCCCCCGGGGAGCCAGGGCAGTACTTC
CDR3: CASNSPGEPGQYF

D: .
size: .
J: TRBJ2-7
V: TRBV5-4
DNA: TGTGCCAGCAGCTTCCGGGACGGACCCTACGAGCAGTACTTC
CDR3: CASSFRDGPYEQYF

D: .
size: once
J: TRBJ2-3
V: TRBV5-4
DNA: TGTGCCAGCAGCTCCGAGATATTCACAGATACGCAGTATTTT
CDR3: CASSSEIFTDTQYF

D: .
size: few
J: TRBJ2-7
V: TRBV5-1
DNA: TGCGCCAGCAGCTTACTAGGCTCATCCTACGAGCAGTACTTC
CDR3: CASSLLGSSYEQYF

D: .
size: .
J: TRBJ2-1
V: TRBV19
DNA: TGTGCCAGTAGTATGGAAGGGGACAATGAGCAGTTCTTC
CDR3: CASSMEGDNEQFF

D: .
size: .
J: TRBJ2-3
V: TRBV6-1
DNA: TGTGCCAGCAGTGAGGGTCACCGCACAGATACGCAGTATTTT
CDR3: CASSEGHRTDTQYF

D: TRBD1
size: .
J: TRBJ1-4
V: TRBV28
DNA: TGTGCCAGCAGTCCACCCGGGACAGGTGATAATGAAAAACTGTTTTTT
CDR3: CASSPPGTGDNEKLFF

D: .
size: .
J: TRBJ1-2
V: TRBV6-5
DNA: TGTGCCAGCACCTCACGGGCAGGGGACTATGGCTACACCTTC
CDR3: CASTSRAGDYGYTF

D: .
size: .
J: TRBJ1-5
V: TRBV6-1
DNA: TGTGCCAGCAGTGACCGGGACGGACAGCAGCCCCAGCATTTT
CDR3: CASSDRDGQQPQHF

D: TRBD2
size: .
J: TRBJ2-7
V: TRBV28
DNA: TGTGCCAGCACTCGGACTAGCGGAACCTACGAGCAGTACTTC
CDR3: CASTRTSGTYEQYF

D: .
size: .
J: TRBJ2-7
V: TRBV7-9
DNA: TGTGCCAGCAGCCCGAGTCGAGTAATCAACGAGCAGTACTTC
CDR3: CASSPSRVINEQYF

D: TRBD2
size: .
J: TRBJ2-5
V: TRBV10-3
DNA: TGTGCCATCAGTGAGCCGAAGGGTTGGTCGCGGGAGGGCCGGGAGACCCAGTACTTC
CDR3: CAISEPKGWSREGRETQYF

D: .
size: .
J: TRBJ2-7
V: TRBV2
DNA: TGTGCCAGCAGTGAACAACAGGCGGGGGAGCAGTACTTC
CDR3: CASSEQQAGEQYF

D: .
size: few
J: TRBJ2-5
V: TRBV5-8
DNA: TGTGCCAGCAGCTCCCTGGAAGGGTCCAGTTTGACCCAGTACTTC
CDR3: CASSSLEGSSLTQYF

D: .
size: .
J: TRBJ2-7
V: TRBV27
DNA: TGTGCCAGCAGTTATCAGGGGTTCTACGAGCAGTACTTC
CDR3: CASSYQGFYEQYF

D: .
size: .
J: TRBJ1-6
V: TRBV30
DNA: TGTGCCTGGAGTGTGGTAGGGGCCGGGAATTCACCCCTCCACTTT
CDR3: CAWSVVGAGNSPLHF

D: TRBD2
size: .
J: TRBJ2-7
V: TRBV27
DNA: TGTGCCAGCAGTTTGGGAGGGAAATACTACGAGCAGTACTTC
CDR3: CASSLGGKYYEQYF

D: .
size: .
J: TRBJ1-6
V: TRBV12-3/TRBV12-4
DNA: TGTGCCAGCAGTCCCCAGTCGGGATCACCCCTCCACTTT
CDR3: CASSPQSGSPLHF